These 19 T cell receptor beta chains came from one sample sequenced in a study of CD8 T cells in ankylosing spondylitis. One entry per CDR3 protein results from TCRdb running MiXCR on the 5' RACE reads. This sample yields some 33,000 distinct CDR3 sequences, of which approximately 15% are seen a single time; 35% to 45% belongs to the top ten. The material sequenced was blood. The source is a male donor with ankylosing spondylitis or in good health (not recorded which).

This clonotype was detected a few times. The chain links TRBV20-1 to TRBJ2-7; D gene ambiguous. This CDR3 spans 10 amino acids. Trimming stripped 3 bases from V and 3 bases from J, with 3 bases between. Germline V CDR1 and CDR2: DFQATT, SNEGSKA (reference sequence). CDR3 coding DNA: TGCAGTGCTAGCGTCTACGAGCAGTACTTC. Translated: CSASVYEQYF.

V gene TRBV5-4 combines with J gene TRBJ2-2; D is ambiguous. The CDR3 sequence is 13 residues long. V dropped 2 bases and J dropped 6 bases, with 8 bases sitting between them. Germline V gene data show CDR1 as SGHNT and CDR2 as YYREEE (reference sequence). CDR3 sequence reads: CASSLQRAGELFF. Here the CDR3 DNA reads TGTGCCAGCAGCTTACAGAGAGCCGGGGAGCTGTTTTTT.

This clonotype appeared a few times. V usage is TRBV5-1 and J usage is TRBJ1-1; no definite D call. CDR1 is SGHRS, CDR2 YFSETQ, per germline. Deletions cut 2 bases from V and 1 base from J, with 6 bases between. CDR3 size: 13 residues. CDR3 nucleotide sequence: TGCGCCAGCAGCTTAACCCCGAACACTGAAGCTTTCTTT. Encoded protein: CASSLTPNTEAFF.

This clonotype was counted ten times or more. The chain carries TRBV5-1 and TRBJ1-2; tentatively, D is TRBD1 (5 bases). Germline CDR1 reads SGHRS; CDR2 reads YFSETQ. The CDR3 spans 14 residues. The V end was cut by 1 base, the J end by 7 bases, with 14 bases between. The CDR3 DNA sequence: TGCGCCAGCAGCTTGTTGGGGCAGGGAGGTGGCTACACCTTC. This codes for CASSLLGQGGGYTF.

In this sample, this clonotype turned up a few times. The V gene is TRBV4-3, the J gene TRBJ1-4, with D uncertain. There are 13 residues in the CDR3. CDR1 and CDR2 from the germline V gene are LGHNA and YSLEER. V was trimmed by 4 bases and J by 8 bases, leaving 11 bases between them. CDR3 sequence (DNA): TGCGCCAGCAGCCGGAGGGCCCTCGAAAAACTGTTTTTT. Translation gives CASSRRALEKLFF.

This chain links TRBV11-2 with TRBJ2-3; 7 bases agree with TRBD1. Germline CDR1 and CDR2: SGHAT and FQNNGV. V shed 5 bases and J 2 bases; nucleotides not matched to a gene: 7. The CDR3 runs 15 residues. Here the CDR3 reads CASSSGQAITDTQYF. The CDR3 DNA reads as TGTGCCAGCAGCAGCGGACAGGCAATCACAGATACGCAGTATTTT.

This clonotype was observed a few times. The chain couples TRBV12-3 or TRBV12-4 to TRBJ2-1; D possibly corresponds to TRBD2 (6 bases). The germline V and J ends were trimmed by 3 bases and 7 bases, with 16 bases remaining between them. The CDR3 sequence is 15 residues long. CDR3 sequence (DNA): TGTGCCAGCAGTTTGAGGCAGGGTGGAGGGAATGAGCAGTTCTTC. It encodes CASSLRQGGGNEQFF.

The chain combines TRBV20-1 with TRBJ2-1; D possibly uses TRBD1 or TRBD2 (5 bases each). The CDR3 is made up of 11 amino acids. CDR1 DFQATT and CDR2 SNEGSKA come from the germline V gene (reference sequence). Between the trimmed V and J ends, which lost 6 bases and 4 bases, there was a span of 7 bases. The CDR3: CSAEGYNEQFF. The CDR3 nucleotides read TGCAGTGCCGAGGGGTACAATGAGCAGTTCTTC.

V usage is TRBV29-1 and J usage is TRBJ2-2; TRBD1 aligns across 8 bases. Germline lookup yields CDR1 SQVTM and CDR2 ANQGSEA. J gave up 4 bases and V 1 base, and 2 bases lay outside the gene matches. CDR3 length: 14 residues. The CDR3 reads CSVEAGGFTGELFF. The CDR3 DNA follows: TGCAGCGTTGAAGCAGGGGGCTTCACCGGGGAGCTGTTTTTT.

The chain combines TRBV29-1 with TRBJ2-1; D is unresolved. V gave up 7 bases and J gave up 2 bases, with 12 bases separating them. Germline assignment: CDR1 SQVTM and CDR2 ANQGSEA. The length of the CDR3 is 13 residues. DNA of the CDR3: TGCAGCGCTAGGACGGGCACCTACAATGAGCAGTTCTTC. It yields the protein CSARTGTYNEQFF.

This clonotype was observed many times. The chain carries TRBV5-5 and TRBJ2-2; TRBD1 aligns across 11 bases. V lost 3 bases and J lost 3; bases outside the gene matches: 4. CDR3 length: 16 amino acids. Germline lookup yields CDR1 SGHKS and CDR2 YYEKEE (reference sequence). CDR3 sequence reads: CASSSGTGGYTGELFF. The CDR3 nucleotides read TGTGCCAGCAGCTCTGGGACAGGGGGGTACACCGGGGAGCTGTTTTTT.

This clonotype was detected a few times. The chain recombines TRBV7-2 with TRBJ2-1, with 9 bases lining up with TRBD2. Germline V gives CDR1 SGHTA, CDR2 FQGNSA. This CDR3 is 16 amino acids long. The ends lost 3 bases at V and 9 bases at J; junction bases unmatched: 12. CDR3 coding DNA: TGTGCCAGCAGCTTTATTAGCGGGAGTAGCGGAAGTGAGCAGTTCTTC. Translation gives CASSFISGSSGSEQFF.

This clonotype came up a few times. Written as DNA, the CDR3 is TGCGCCAGCAGGGCGCGGGACAAGGCTACACTTGAGCAGTTCTTC. Protein: CASRARDKATLEQFF. V gene TRBV5-1 combines with J gene TRBJ2-1, with D perhaps given as TRBD1 or TRBD2 (6 bases each). The CDR3 runs 15 residues. Germline V gene sequence: CDR1 SGHRS, CDR2 YFSETQ. V lost 5 bases and J 9 bases, leaving 21 bases between the germline ends.

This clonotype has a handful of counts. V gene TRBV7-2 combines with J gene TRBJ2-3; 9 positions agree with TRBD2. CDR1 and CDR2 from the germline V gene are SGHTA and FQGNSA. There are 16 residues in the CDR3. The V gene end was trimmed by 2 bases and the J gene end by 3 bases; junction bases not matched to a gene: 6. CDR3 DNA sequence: TGTGCCAGCAGCTTACGGGGAGCGGGAGGAACAGATACGCAGTATTTT. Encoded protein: CASSLRGAGGTDTQYF. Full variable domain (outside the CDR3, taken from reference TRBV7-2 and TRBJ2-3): GAGVSQSPSNKVTEKGKDVELRCDPISGHTALYWYRQSLGQGLEFLIYFQGNSAPDKSGLPSDRFSAERTGGSVSTLTIQRTQQEDSAVYLCASSLRGAGGTDTQYFGPGTRLTVL.

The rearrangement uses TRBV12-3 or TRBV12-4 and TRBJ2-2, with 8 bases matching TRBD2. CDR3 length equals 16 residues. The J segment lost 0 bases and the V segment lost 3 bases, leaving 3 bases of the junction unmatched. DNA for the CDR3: TGTGCCAGCAGTTTCGTGACTAGCGCGAACACCGGGGAGCTGTTTTTT. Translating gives CASSFVTSANTGELFF.

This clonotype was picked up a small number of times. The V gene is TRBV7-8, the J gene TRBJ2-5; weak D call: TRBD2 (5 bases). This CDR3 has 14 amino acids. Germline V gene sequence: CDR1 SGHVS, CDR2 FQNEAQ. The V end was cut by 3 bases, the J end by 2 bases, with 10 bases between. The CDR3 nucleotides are TGTGCCAGCAGCTTTGGACTCCAGCAAGAGACCCAGTACTTC. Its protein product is CASSFGLQQETQYF.

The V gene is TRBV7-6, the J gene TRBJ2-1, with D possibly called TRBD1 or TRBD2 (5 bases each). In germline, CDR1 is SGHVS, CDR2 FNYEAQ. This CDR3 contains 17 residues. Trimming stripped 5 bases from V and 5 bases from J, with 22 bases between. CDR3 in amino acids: CASSTRGAGTKDNEQFF. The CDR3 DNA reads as TGTGCCAGCAGCACCCGAGGGGCCGGGACCAAAGACAATGAGCAGTTCTTC.

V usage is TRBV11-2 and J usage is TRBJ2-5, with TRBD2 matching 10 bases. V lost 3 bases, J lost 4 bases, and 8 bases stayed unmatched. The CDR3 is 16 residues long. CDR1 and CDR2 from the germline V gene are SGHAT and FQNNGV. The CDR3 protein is CASSFGAGGPGETQYF. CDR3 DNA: TGTGCCAGCAGCTTCGGAGCGGGAGGGCCCGGAGAGACCCAGTACTTC. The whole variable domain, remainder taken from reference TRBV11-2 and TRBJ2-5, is EAGVAQSPRYKIIEKRQSVAFWCNPISGHATLYWYQQILGQGPKLLIQFQNNGVVDDSQLPKDRFSAERLKGVDSTLKIQPAKLEDSAVYLCASSFGAGGPGETQYFGPGTRLLVL.

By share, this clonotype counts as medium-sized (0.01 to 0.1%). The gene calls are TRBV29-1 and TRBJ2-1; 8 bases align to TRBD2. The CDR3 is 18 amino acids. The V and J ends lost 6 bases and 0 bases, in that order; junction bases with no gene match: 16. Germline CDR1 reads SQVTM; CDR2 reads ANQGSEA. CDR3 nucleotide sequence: TGCAGCGTCCCAACGCGGGGGGCGGGGTGGAGCTCCTACAATGAGCAGTTCTTC. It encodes CSVPTRGAGWSSYNEQFF.